One and the same sample provided the 20 T cell receptor beta chains below, sequenced in a study of neurological immune-mediated disorders. TCRdb called the 5' RACE reads again in MiXCR, with one record for every CDR3 protein. The table has around 35,000 distinct CDR3 sequences, approximately 1.5% seen once. The sequenced material came from PBMCs. The source of these receptors is a woman between 25 and 40 years old with multiple sclerosis.

This clonotype was picked up many times. The J gene is TRBJ2-5, the V gene TRBV7-3, with D possibly matching TRBD1 (6 bases). Germline CDR1 reads SGHTA; CDR2 reads FQGTGA. The CDR3 spans 14 residues. Trimming took 5 bases from V and 3 from J, leaving 13 bases between them. DNA of the CDR3: TGTGCCAGCAGCCTGGGATGGACAGAAGAGACCCAGTACTTC. It yields the protein CASSLGWTEETQYF. Full variable domain (rest looked up from reference TRBV7-3 and TRBJ2-5): GAGVSQTPSNKVTEKGKYVELRCDPISGHTALYWYRQSLGQGPEFLIYFQGTGAADDSGLPNDRFFAVRPEGSVSTLKIQRTERGDSAVYLCASSLGWTEETQYFGPGTRLLVL.

The table lists this clonotype with many counts. The V call is TRBV15, the J call TRBJ2-5; D may be TRBD1 (5 bases). Trimming removed 0 bases at V and 5 bases at J, with 7 bases between. The CDR3 loop spans 13 amino acids. Germline CDR1 reads LNHNV; CDR2 reads YYDKDF (reference sequence). The CDR3 nucleotides are TGTGCCACCAGCAGAGACCCAGGGGAGACCCAGTACTTC. Translating gives CATSRDPGETQYF.

This clonotype was found many times. A single base separates this from a much larger clone, so it may be a read error. V gene TRBV6-5 combines with J gene TRBJ2-5; D is unresolved. V was trimmed by 5 bases and J by 7 bases, leaving 17 bases between them. Germline CDR1 reads MNHEY; CDR2 reads SVGAGI. The CDR3 has 14 amino acids. The CDR3: CASSATQGLGTQYF. The CDR3 region has the DNA TGTGCCAGCAGTGCTACTCAAGGGTTGGGGACCCAGTACTTC.

This clonotype was seen ten or more times. CDR3 nucleotide sequence: TGCAGCGTTGAGTCATGGCCAGCACATGGCTACACCTTC. It yields the protein CSVESWPAHGYTF. The genes are TRBV29-1 and TRBJ1-2; D is uncertain. Per the germline V gene, CDR1 is SQVTM and CDR2 is ANQGSEA. CDR3 length equals 13 residues. V was trimmed by 3 bases and J by 6 bases, leaving 14 bases between them.

This clonotype was recorded at least ten times. The chain joins TRBV20-1 to TRBJ1-2, with D tentatively TRBD1 (5 bases). Germline V gene data show CDR1 as DFQATT and CDR2 as SNEGSKA (reference sequence). The length of the CDR3 is 14 residues. Deletions cut 5 bases from V and 3 bases from J, with 16 bases between. CDR3 amino acids: CSASYLTGYYGYTF. The CDR3 nucleotides read TGCAGTGCTTCCTACCTCACAGGTTACTATGGCTACACCTTC.

This clonotype was found many times. This chain links TRBV5-1 with TRBJ1-2; D remains unclear. Germline CDR1 and CDR2: SGHRS and YFSETQ. V lost 1 base, J lost 5 bases, and 9 bases lay in between. The CDR3 runs to 13 residues. The CDR3: CASSLRIDYGYTF. The CDR3 DNA follows: TGCGCCAGCAGCTTGAGGATTGATTATGGCTACACCTTC. Full variable domain (missing parts from reference TRBV5-1 and TRBJ1-2): KAGVTQTPRYLIKTRGQQVTLSCSPISGHRSVSWYQQTPGQGLQFLFEYFSETQRNKGNFPGRFSGRQFSNSRSEMNVSTLELGDSALYLCASSLRIDYGYTFGSGTRLTVV.

This clonotype was picked up many times. The chain recombines TRBV5-1 with TRBJ1-1; a possible D gene is TRBD1 (6 bases). V lost 4 bases and J lost 1, with 11 bases in between. Germline V gene data show CDR1 as SGHRS and CDR2 as YFSETQ. CDR3 size: 14 residues. Here the CDR3 reads CASSVGGTNTEAFF. In DNA form, the CDR3 reads TGCGCCAGCAGCGTAGGGGGGACGAACACTGAAGCTTTCTTT.

There are many counts of this clonotype. The genes are TRBV20-1 and TRBJ1-1, with 7 bases fitting TRBD1. The CDR3 has 15 residues. With 3 bases clipped from V and 0 bases from J, the junction kept 7 bases outside the gene matches. Germline CDR1 DFQATT, CDR2 SNEGSKA (reference sequence). The CDR3, as DNA: TGCAGTGCTAGCGTGTCGACAGGGATGAACACTGAAGCTTTCTTT. This encodes CSASVSTGMNTEAFF.

This clonotype was seen many times. The V gene is TRBV7-9, the J gene TRBJ1-2; D may be TRBD1 (6 bases). Germline lookup yields CDR1 SEHNR and CDR2 FQNEAQ (reference sequence). V dropped 5 bases and J dropped 2 bases, with 9 bases sitting between them. CDR3 length equals 13 residues. CDR3 sequence (DNA): TGTGCCAGCAGCCATGGACAGAACTATGGCTACACCTTC. It codes for CASSHGQNYGYTF.

This clonotype showed up many times. The gene calls are TRBV7-2 and TRBJ2-1; no clear D gene. Trimming left V 7 bases short and J 4 bases short, with 14 bases between. The germline CDR1 and CDR2 sequences are SGHTA and FQGNSA. This CDR3 is 14 amino acids long. CDR3 protein: CASNKDSSYNEQFF. As DNA, the CDR3 is TGTGCCAGCAACAAAGACTCCTCTTACAATGAGCAGTTCTTC. Variable domain in full (rest from reference TRBV7-2 and TRBJ2-1): GAGVSQSPSNKVTEKGKDVELRCDPISGHTALYWYRQSLGQGLEFLIYFQGNSAPDKSGLPSDRFSAERTGGSVSTLTIQRTQQEDSAVYLCASNKDSSYNEQFFGPGTRLTVL.

This clonotype was recorded at least ten times. V and J are TRBV7-2 and TRBJ2-2; weak D call: TRBD1 (6 bases). Deletions cut 5 bases from V and 4 bases from J, with 11 bases between. Germline V gives CDR1 SGHTA, CDR2 FQGNSA. The CDR3 extends over 14 amino acids. The CDR3 DNA sequence: TGTGCCAGCAGCCTGGGACACCTCACCGGGGAGCTGTTTTTT. Its translation is CASSLGHLTGELFF.

This clonotype was seen ten or more times. The CDR3 here is CATRPTSVTDTQYF. The CDR3 bases are TGTGCCACCAGGCCGACTAGCGTCACAGATACGCAGTATTTT. This chain connects TRBV11-2 to TRBJ2-3; 8 bases agree with TRBD2. Germline assignment: CDR1 SGHAT and CDR2 FQNNGV. The CDR3 is 14 amino acids. J gave up 2 bases and V 10 bases, and 8 bases lay outside the gene matches.

This clonotype was observed at least ten times. The chain is built from TRBV5-1 and TRBJ2-2; D gene unclear. Germline lookup yields CDR1 SGHRS and CDR2 YFSETQ. With 2 bases removed from V and 4 bases from J, the gap between germline ends came to 6 bases. The CDR3 contains 13 residues. The CDR3 is CASSLGPTGELFF. CDR3 in DNA: TGCGCCAGCAGCTTAGGACCCACCGGGGAGCTGTTTTTT.

This clonotype was counted at least ten times. CDR3 sequence: CASTRDTNTEAFF. The CDR3 DNA reads TGTGCCAGCACCAGAGACACTAACACTGAAGCTTTCTTT. V usage is TRBV5-6 and J usage is TRBJ1-1, with D unresolved. The CDR3 sequence is 13 residues long. Trimming shortened V by 6 bases and J by 2 bases, and 11 bases separated the two germline ends. Germline V gives CDR1 SGHDT, CDR2 YYEEEE.

This clonotype was found many times. The chain has TRBV19 and TRBJ1-4; 9 bases are a match to TRBD1. The V segment lost 6 bases and the J segment 6 bases; nucleotides outside the gene matches: 5. The germline CDR1 and CDR2 sequences are LNHDA and SQIVND (reference sequence). The CDR3 is made up of 14 amino acids. CDR3: CASRAGQGHEKLFF. The DNA of the CDR3 is TGTGCCAGTAGGGCGGGACAGGGCCATGAAAAACTGTTTTTT.

This clonotype was seen at least ten times. The V gene is TRBV5-1, the J gene TRBJ2-3, with D perhaps TRBD2 (5 bases). Germline CDR1 is SGHRS and CDR2 is YFSETQ. Trimming took off 2 bases at V and 2 bases at J, with 9 bases between the two ends. This CDR3 is built from 14 residues. DNA of the CDR3: TGCGCCAGCAGCTTCGGGGTTCTCACAGATACGCAGTATTTT. Protein product: CASSFGVLTDTQYF.

This clonotype was detected many times. The chain couples TRBV12-3 or TRBV12-4 to TRBJ2-1, with 10 bases matching TRBD2. The V segment lost 3 bases and the J segment 8 bases; nucleotides outside the gene matches: 7. This CDR3 is 15 amino acids long. The CDR3 sequence is CASSLVSGGSYEQFF. The CDR3 bases are TGTGCCAGCAGTTTGGTTAGCGGGGGGTCATATGAGCAGTTCTTC.

Many counts were recorded for this clonotype. The chain employs TRBV12-3 or TRBV12-4 and TRBJ2-7, with D possibly matching TRBD1 (6 bases). This CDR3 region has 12 residues. Trimming cost V 7 bases and J 6 bases, with 13 bases left between them. CDR3 amino acids: CASTQGRLEQYF. The CDR3 DNA sequence: TGTGCCAGCACCCAGGGGCGCCTCGAGCAGTACTTC.

This clonotype has a count of ten or more. This chain uses TRBV10-3 with TRBJ2-7; D remains unclear. The CDR3 covers 14 residues. CDR1 and CDR2 from the germline V gene are ENHRY and SYGVKD. V lost 3 bases and J 3 bases, leaving 12 bases between the germline ends. The CDR3 here is CAISDGPNNYEQYF. In DNA, the CDR3 is TGTGCCATCAGTGATGGGCCGAATAACTACGAGCAGTACTTC.

This clonotype was recorded at least ten times. The chain combines TRBV7-9 with TRBJ2-5; TRBD2 might be the D (6 bases). The germline V and J ends were trimmed by 5 bases and 2 bases, with 15 bases remaining between them. This CDR3 spans 15 amino acids. Germline assignment: CDR1 SEHNR and CDR2 FQNEAQ (reference sequence). Here the CDR3 reads CASSGGAAGQETQYF. CDR3 bases: TGTGCCAGCAGCGGAGGGGCTGCGGGGCAAGAGACCCAGTACTTC.